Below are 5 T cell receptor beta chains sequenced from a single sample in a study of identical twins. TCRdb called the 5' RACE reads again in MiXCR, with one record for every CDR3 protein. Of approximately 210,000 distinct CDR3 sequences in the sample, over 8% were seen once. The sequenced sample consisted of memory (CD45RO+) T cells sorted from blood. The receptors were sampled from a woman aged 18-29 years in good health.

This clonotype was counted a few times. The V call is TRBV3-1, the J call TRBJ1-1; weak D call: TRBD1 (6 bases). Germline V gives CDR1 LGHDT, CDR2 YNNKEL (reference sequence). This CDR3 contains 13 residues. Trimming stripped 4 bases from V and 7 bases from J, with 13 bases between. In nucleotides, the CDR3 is TGTGCCAGCAGCCGAGCTGTGACAGGTGAAGCTTTCTTT. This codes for CASSRAVTGEAFF. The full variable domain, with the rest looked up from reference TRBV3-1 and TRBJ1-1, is DTAVSQTPKYLVTQMGNDKSIKCEQNLGHDTMYWYKQDSKKFLKIMFSYNNKELIINETVPNRFSPKSPDKAHLNLHINSLELGDSAVYFCASSRAVTGEAFFGQGTRLTVV.

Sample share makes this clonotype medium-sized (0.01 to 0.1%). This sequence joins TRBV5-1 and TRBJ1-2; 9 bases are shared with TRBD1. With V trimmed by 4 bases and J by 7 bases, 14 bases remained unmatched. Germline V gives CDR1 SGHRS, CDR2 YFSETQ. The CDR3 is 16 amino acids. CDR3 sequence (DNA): TGCGCCAGCAGCACTGCCGGGACAGGGTCGTTTGGTGGCTACACCTTC. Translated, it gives CASSTAGTGSFGGYTF. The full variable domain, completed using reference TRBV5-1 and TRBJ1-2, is KAGVTQTPRYLIKTRGQQVTLSCSPISGHRSVSWYQQTPGQGLQFLFEYFSETQRNKGNFPGRFSGRQFSNSRSEMNVSTLELGDSALYLCASSTAGTGSFGGYTFGSGTRLTVV.

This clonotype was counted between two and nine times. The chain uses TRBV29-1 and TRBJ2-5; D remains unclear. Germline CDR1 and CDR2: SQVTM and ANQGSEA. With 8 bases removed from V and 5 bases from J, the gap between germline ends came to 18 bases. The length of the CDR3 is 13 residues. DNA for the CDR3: TGCAGCACCCCGGGCCTGGCGGCGGAGACCCAGTACTTC. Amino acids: CSTPGLAAETQYF.

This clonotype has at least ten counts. The CDR3 DNA follows: TGTGCCATCAGTAAACTAGAGGCGAATTCACCCCTCCACTTT. Encoded protein: CAISKLEANSPLHF. V gene TRBV10-3 combines with J gene TRBJ1-6; D gene ambiguous. Deletions cut 5 bases from V and 7 bases from J, with 12 bases between. This CDR3 comprises 14 residues. CDR1 and CDR2 (germline): ENHRY, SYGVKD.

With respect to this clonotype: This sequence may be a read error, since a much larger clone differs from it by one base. The CDR3 region has the DNA TGCAGCGTCCGAGGAAACCTAGAGGCCCAGTACTTC. As protein: CSVRGNLEAQYF. V gene TRBV29-1 combines with J gene TRBJ2-5; no firm D call. From germline, CDR1 is SQVTM and CDR2 ANQGSEA. This CDR3 has 12 residues.